These 5 T cell receptor beta chains were sequenced from one sample in a study of blood T cell repertoires in COVID-19. The repertoire was sequenced with immunoSEQ multiplex PCR; TCRdb's copy has only in-frame clones and lacks some. This sample has roughly 4,600 clones; roughly 88% occur once, and the top ten carry approximately 46%. The specimen was peripheral blood. The receptors here all came from a man between 65 and 79 years old with COVID-19, enrolled during active disease.

CDR3 nucleotides: TGTGCCAGCAGCCAGATCACAGGGGGCGAGTTGGAGCAGTACTTC. Its protein is CASSQITGGELEQYF. The chain links TRBV7-9 to TRBJ2-7; 9 bases map to TRBD1. The CDR3 consists of 15 residues. J lost 7 bases, V lost 5 bases, and 12 bases had no gene match. From germline, CDR1 is SEHNR and CDR2 FQNEAQ (reference sequence).

This rearrangement joins TRBV14 to TRBJ1-2; no definite D call. Germline CDR1 and CDR2: SGHDN and FVKESK. V lost 4 bases and J 6 bases, leaving 12 bases between the germline ends. The CDR3 has 13 amino acids. CDR3 nucleotides: TGTGCCAGCAGCCTTGTTACGCGAGATGGCTACACCTTC. Its translation: CASSLVTRDGYTF.

This clone showed up just once. The chain combines TRBV9 with TRBJ2-3, with 11 bases fitting TRBD2. This CDR3 has 14 residues. CDR1 and CDR2 (germline): SGDLS, YYNGEE. With 3 bases clipped from V and 6 bases from J, the junction kept 3 bases outside the gene matches. The CDR3 reads CASSARTSGDTQYF. The DNA of the CDR3 is TGTGCCAGCAGCGCCCGGACTAGCGGGGATACGCAGTATTTT. Supplemented by reference TRBV9 and TRBJ2-3, the full variable domain reads DSGVTQTPKHLITATGQRVTLRCSPRSGDLSVYWYQQSLDQGLQFLIQYYNGEERAKGNILERFSAQQFPDLHSELNLSSLELGDSALYFCASSARTSGDTQYFGPGTRLTVL.

The chain combines TRBV5-6 with TRBJ2-7; 8 nucleotides line up with TRBD2. With V trimmed by 1 base and J by 4 bases, 16 bases remained unmatched. Germline V gives CDR1 SGHDT, CDR2 YYEEEE. There are 18 residues in the CDR3. The CDR3: CASSLFGSGSIKGYEQYF. DNA for the CDR3: TGTGCCAGCAGCTTGTTCGGAAGCGGGAGTATCAAGGGGTACGAGCAGTACTTC.

This chain connects TRBV6-5 to TRBJ1-2; weak D call: TRBD1 (6 bases). The CDR3 runs to 15 residues. V shed 1 base and J shed 6 bases, with 15 bases lying between them. Germline CDR1 reads MNHEY; CDR2 reads SVGAGI. DNA of the CDR3: TGTGCCAGCAGTTACTGGGGGGGGGCGCGGGATGGCTACACCTTC. Translating it yields CASSYWGGARDGYTF.